Listed below are T cell receptor beta chains from one sample, sequenced in a study of molecular identifiers for immune sequencing clone quantification. MiXCR was run by TCRdb on the PCR reads, yielding one entry per CDR3 protein. The data show about 330,000 distinct CDR3 sequences, with roughly 24% seen just once and roughly 0.7% held by the top ten. The source material was naive CD8+ T cells from blood, with Jurkat cell RNA spiked in. Source of these receptors: a human donor in good health. Some libraries in this study had Jurkat cell RNA spiked in. Each CDR3 is given with its conserved first and last residue. A D gene is named only where the DNA matches it firmly. Not every row has a clone size; where given, it reads once, few, many or a size class.

abundance,j_gene,v_gene,d_gene,CDR3aa,CDR3nt
few,TRBJ2-5,TRBV27,TRBD2,CASSLAGGPIRETQYF,TGTGCCAGCAGTTTAGCGGGAGGGCCGATTCGAGAGACCCAGTACTTC
many,TRBJ1-1,TRBV7-2,NA,CASSPSAGALPEAFF,TGTGCCAGCAGCCCGAGCGCGGGGGCCCTGCCTGAAGCTTTCTTT
many,TRBJ1-5,TRBV28,NA,CASRTAEASNQPQHF,TGTGCCAGCAGGACAGCTGAAGCTAGCAATCAGCCCCAGCATTTT
NA,TRBJ1-2,TRBV4-3,NA,CASSQDAADTTNYGYTF,TGCGCCAGCAGCCAAGATGCGGCGGATACTACTAACTATGGCTACACCTTC
many,TRBJ2-5,TRBV7-9,NA,CASSLGIQETQYF,TGTGCCAGCAGCTTAGGGATTCAAGAGACCCAGTACTTC
few,TRBJ1-1,TRBV29-1,NA,CSVESFALEAFF,TGCAGCGTTGAATCATTTGCCCTTGAAGCTTTCTTT
NA,TRBJ1-3,TRBV15,TRBD1,CATSGDRAIGNTIYF,TGTGCCACCAGCGGTGACAGGGCTATTGGAAACACCATATATTTT
few,TRBJ2-6,TRBV18,TRBD1,CASSPLDRASNVLTF,TGTGCCAGCTCCCCACTGGACAGGGCGTCCAACGTCCTGACTTTC
few,TRBJ2-5,TRBV19,NA,CASSLSPGKGQETQYF,TGTGCCAGTAGTCTATCTCCAGGAAAAGGCCAAGAGACCCAGTACTTC
few,TRBJ1-6,TRBV12-3/TRBV12-4,TRBD1,CASSDTPGQLNSPLHF,TGTGCCAGCAGTGACACACCGGGACAGCTTAATTCACCCCTCCACTTT
few,TRBJ2-3,TRBV7-6,TRBD2,CASSFISGGAEDTQYF,TGTGCCAGCAGCTTCATTAGCGGGGGGGCCGAAGATACGCAGTATTTT
many,TRBJ1-1,TRBV7-2,TRBD1,CASSMRGGGPEAFF,TGTGCCAGCAGTATGAGAGGGGGCGGTCCTGAAGCTTTCTTT
NA,TRBJ1-5,TRBV4-1,NA,CASSQVPREDPPPHF,TGCGCCAGCAGCCAAGTGCCTCGTGAGGATCCGCCCCCGCATTTT
once,TRBJ2-5,TRBV6-5,TRBD1,CAAVTRDRAQETQYF,TGTGCAGCAGTTACCCGGGACAGGGCGCAAGAGACCCAGTACTTC
NA,TRBJ2-7,TRBV4-2,NA,CASSQDSPESYEQYF,TGTGCCAGCAGCCAAGATTCGCCGGAGAGCTACGAGCAGTACTTC
few,TRBJ1-1,TRBV28,NA,CASSSSWQINTEAFF,TGTGCCAGCTCCTCGTCTTGGCAGATCAACACTGAAGCTTTCTTT
few,TRBJ2-1,TRBV9,NA,CASSVADSSYNEQFF,TGTGCCAGCAGCGTAGCTGACTCCTCCTACAATGAGCAGTTCTTC
NA,TRBJ2-5,TRBV29-1,NA,CSVEDGAEQGSYAPQYF,TGCAGCGTTGAAGATGGGGCCGAGCAGGGTAGTTATGCGCCCCAGTACTTC
few,TRBJ2-7,TRBV29-1,TRBD2,CSVEVLAGGPYEQYF,TGCAGCGTTGAAGTACTAGCGGGAGGGCCTTACGAGCAGTACTTC
many,TRBJ2-3,TRBV29-1,NA,CSVEGRRQSTDTQYF,TGCAGCGTTGAAGGGCGTAGGCAGAGCACAGATACGCAGTATTTT
few,TRBJ2-1,TRBV7-2,TRBD2,CASSPRLAHNEQFF,TGTGCCAGCAGCCCCCGACTAGCCCACAATGAGCAGTTCTTC
few,TRBJ1-5,TRBV7-2,TRBD1,CASSPEGGTGWYNQPQHF,TGTGCCAGCAGCCCAGAAGGGGGGACAGGTTGGTACAATCAGCCCCAGCATTTT
NA,TRBJ2-3,TRBV29-1,TRBD1,CSVDGTGWADTQYF,TGCAGCGTCGACGGGACAGGGTGGGCAGATACGCAGTATTTT
many,TRBJ1-1,TRBV7-3,NA,CASSPLPKGEAFF,TGTGCCAGCAGCCCCCTGCCAAAAGGTGAAGCTTTCTTT
NA,TRBJ2-3,TRBV20-1,NA,CSARDSSTDTQYF,TGCAGTGCAAGGGACTCTAGCACAGATACGCAGTATTTT
many,TRBJ2-1,TRBV29-1,NA,CSVVAVYNEQFF,TGCAGCGTTGTAGCAGTGTACAATGAGCAGTTCTTC
NA,TRBJ1-2,TRBV7-9,TRBD1,CASSLAGTGDYGYTF,TGTGCCAGCAGCTTAGCCGGGACAGGGGACTATGGCTACACCTTC
NA,TRBJ1-5,TRBV4-3,TRBD1,CASSQTGGSPPQHF,TGCGCCAGCAGCCAGACAGGGGGTAGCCCGCCCCAGCATTTT
many,TRBJ2-7,TRBV19,TRBD1,CASSPGQTYEQYF,TGTGCCAGTTCTCCGGGACAGACCTACGAGCAGTACTTC
NA,TRBJ2-2,TRBV9,NA,CASSVVETIGTGELFF,TGTGCCAGCAGCGTAGTTGAGACGATCGGGACCGGGGAGCTGTTTTTT
NA,TRBJ1-3,TRBV19,NA,CASSNGISGNTIYF,TGTGCCAGTAGTAATGGAATCTCTGGAAACACCATATATTTT
many,TRBJ2-2,TRBV7-9,NA,CASSLVAGVTGELFF,TGTGCCAGCAGCTTAGTCGCAGGGGTCACCGGGGAGCTGTTTTTT
NA,TRBJ2-3,TRBV20-1,NA,CSARDPPRPSRDGVGSTDTQYF,TGCAGTGCTAGAGACCCCCCCCGCCCTTCACGGGACGGAGTCGGGAGCACAGATACGCAGTATTTT
few,TRBJ2-7,TRBV10-3,NA,CAIKAPGDSYEQYF,TGTGCCATCAAGGCCCCCGGGGACTCCTACGAGCAGTACTTC
many,TRBJ2-5,TRBV6-5,TRBD1,CASSQGQGQETQYF,TGTGCCAGCAGTCAGGGACAGGGGCAAGAGACCCAGTACTTC
many,TRBJ2-1,TRBV29-1,NA,CSVGPSVLEQFF,TGCAGCGTTGGGCCGTCCGTCCTTGAGCAGTTCTTC
many,TRBJ1-1,TRBV20-1,NA,CSAGPGLLNTEAFF,TGCAGTGCTGGGCCAGGGCTGTTGAACACTGAAGCTTTCTTT
few,TRBJ1-5,TRBV12-3/TRBV12-4,NA,CASSPSPYRDGQPQHF,TGTGCCAGCAGTCCTTCCCCCTACAGGGATGGTCAGCCCCAGCATTTT
NA,TRBJ1-4,TRBV11-2,NA,CASSLYEDNEKLFF,TGTGCCAGCAGCTTATATGAAGATAATGAAAAACTGTTTTTT
once,TRBJ2-7,TRBV29-1,NA,CSAKSNYEQHF,TGCAGCGCCAAAAGCAACTACGAGCAGCACTTC
NA,TRBJ2-5,TRBV25-1,NA,CASSDFTGDIQYF,TGTGCCAGCAGTGATTTTACGGGGGATATCCAGTACTTC
few,TRBJ2-1,TRBV13,NA,CASRPYDAGQGNEQFF,TGTGCCAGCAGGCCGTATGATGCGGGTCAGGGCAATGAGCAGTTCTTC
NA,TRBJ2-3,TRBV12-3/TRBV12-4,TRBD1,CAGGESRQGARTDTQYF,TGTGCCGGCGGTGAATCCCGACAGGGAGCAAGAACAGATACGCAGTATTTT
NA,TRBJ2-7,TRBV7-2,TRBD1,CASNPGQGPYEQYF,TGTGCCAGCAACCCGGGACAGGGCCCCTACGAGCAGTACTTC